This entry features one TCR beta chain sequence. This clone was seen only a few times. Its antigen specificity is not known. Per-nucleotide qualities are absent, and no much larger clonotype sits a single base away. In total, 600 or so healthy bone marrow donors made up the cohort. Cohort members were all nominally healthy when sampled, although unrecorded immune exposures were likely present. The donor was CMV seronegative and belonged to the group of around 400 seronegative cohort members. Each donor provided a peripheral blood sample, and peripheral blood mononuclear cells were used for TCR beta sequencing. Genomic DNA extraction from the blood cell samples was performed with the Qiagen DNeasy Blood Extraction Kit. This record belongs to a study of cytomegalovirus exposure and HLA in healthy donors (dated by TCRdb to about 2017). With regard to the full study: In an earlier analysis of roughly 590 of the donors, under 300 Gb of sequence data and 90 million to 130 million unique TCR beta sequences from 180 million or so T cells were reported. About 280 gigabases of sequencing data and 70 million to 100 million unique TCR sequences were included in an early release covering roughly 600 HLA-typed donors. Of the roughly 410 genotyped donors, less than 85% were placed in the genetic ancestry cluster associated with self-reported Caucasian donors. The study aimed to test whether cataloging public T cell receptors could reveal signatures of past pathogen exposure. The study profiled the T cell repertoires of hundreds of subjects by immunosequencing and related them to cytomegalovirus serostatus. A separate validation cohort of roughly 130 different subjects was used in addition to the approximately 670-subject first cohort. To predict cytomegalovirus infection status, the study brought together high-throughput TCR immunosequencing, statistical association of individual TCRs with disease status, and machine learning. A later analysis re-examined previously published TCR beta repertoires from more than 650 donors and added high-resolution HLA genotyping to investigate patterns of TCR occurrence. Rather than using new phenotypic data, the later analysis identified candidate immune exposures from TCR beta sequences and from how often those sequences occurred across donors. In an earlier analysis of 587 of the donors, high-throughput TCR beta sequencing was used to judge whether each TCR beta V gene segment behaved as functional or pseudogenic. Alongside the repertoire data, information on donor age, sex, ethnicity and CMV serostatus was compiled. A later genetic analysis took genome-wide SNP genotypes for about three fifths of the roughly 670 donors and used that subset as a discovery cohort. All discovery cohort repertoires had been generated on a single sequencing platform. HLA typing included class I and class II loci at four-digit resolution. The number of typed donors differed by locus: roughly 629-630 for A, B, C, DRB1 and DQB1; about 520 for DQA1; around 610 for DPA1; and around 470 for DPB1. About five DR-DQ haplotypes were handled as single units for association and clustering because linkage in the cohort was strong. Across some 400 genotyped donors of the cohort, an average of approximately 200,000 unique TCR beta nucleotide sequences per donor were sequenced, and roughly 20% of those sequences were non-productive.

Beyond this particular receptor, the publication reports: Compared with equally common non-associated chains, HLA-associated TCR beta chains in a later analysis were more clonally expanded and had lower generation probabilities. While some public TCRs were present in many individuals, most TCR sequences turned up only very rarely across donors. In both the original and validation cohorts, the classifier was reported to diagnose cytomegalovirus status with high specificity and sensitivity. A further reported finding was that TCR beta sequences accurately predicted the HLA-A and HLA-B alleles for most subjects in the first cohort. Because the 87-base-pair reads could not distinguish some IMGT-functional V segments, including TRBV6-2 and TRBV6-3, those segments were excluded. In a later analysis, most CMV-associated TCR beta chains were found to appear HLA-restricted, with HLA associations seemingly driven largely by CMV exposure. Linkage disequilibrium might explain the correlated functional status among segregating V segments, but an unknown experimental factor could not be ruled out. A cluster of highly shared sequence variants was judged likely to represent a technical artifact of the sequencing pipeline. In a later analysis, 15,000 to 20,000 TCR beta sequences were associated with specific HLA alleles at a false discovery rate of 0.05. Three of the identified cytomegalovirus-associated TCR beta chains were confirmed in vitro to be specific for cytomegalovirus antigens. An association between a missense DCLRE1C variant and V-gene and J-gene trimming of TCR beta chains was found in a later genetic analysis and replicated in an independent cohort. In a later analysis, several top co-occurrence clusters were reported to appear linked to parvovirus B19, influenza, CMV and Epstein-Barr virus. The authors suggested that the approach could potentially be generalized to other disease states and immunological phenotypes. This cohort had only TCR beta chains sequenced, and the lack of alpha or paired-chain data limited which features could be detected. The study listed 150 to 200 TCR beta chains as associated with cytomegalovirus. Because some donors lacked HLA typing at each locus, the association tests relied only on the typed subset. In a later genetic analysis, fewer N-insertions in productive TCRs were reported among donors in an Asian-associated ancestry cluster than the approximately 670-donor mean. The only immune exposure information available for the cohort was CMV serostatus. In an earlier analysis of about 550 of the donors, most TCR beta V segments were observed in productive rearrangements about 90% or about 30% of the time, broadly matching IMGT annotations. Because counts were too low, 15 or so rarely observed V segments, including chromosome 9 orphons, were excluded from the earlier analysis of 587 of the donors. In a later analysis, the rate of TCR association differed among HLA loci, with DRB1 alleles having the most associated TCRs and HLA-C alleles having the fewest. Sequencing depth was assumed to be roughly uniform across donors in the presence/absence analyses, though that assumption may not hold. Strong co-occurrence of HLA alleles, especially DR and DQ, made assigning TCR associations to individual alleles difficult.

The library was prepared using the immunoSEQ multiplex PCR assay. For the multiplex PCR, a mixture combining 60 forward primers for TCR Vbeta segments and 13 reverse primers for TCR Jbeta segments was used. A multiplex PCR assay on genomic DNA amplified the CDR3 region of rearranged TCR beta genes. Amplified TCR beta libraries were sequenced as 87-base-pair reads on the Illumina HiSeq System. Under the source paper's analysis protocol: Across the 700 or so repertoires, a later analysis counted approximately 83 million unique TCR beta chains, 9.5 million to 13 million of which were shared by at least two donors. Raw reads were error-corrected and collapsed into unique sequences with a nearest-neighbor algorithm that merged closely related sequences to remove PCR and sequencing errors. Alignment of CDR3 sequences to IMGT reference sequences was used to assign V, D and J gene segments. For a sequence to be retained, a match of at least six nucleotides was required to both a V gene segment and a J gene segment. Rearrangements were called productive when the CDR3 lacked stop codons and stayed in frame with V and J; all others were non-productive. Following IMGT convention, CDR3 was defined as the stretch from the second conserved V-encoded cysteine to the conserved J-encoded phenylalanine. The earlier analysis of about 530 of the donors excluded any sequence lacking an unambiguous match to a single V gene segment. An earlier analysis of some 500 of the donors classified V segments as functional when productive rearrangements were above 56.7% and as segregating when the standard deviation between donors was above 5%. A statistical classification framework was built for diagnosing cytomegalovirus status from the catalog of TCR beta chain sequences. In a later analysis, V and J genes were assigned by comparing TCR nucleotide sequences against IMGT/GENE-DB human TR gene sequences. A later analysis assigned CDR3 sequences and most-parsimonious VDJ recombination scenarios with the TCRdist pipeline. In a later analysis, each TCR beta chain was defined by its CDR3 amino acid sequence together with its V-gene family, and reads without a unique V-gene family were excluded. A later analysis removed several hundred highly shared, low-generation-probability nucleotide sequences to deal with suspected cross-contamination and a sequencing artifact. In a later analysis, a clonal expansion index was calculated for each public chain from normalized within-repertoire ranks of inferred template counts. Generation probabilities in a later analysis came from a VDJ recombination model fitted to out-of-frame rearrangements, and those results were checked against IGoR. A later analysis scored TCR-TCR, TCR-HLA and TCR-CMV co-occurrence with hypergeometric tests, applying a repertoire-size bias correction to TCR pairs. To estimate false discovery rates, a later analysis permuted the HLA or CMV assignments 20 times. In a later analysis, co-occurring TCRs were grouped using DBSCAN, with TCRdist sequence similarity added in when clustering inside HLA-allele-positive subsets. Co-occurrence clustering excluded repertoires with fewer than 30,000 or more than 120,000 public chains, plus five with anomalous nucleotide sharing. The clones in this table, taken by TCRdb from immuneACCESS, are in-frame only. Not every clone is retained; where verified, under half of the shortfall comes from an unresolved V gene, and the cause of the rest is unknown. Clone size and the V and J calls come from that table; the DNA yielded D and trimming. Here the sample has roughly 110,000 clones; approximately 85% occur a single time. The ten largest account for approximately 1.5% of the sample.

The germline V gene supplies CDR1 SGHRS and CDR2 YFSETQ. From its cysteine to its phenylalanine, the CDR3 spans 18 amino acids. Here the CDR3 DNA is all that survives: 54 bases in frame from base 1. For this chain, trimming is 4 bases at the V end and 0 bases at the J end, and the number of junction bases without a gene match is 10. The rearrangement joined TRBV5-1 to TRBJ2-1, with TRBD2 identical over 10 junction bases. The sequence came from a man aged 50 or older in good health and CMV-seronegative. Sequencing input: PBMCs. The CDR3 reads CASSRTLAGASSYNEQFF. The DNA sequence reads TGCGCCAGCAGCCGAACTCTAGCGGGGGCGAGCTCCTACAATGAGCAGTTCTTC.